One and the same sample provided the 31 T cell receptor beta chains below, sequenced in a study of Graves' ophthalmopathy and Graves' hyperthyroidism. Scientists amplified the TCR beta CDR3 regions from RNA transcripts. After a first-round RT-PCR with HTBI primers, a second-round multiplex PCR was run. TCRdb redid the calling of the multiplex PCR reads with MiXCR, one entry per CDR3 protein. The data hold about 620,000 distinct CDR3 sequences, with 22% observed a single time. What was sequenced was peripheral blood. Every receptor here comes from a woman under 30 with stable Graves' hyperthyroidism. Some clones in this sample may be carry-over from other donors' samples.

The chain is built from TRBV15 and TRBJ2-2; TRBD1 matches 7 bases. V shed 5 bases, J shed 5 bases, and the junction held 11 bases outside the gene matches. The length of the CDR3 is 16 residues. Germline CDR1 is LNHNV and CDR2 is YYDKDF (reference sequence). In DNA, the CDR3 is TGTGCCACCAGCGTCGAACAGACAGGGTATACCGGGGAGCTGTTTTTT. Its protein product is CATSVEQTGYTGELFF.

This clonotype was recorded many times. This rearrangement joins TRBV12-3 or TRBV12-4 to TRBJ1-1, with D unclear. The CDR3 covers 13 residues. In nucleotides, the CDR3 is TGTGCTACGTTTGAAGGCTTTCACACTGAAGCTTTCTTT. Amino acid sequence: CATFEGFHTEAFF.

This clonotype was recorded many times. The J gene is TRBJ1-2, the V gene TRBV12-3 or TRBV12-4; 10 nucleotides agree with TRBD1. V gave up 5 bases and J gave up 5 bases; unmatched junction bases: 5. This CDR3 is 14 amino acids long. The CDR3 region is CASSPRDRGYGYTF. The CDR3 DNA sequence: TGTGCCAGCAGTCCCCGGGACAGGGGATATGGCTACACCTTC.

Turning to this clonotype: At one boundary the junction diverges from the germline segment, which might be a read error. J is TRBJ1-1 and V is TRBV14; 10 nucleotides line up with TRBD1. The germline gives CDR1 SGHDN, CDR2 FVKESK. CDR3 length equals 15 residues. Here the CDR3 DNA reads TGTGCCAGCAGCCAACGACAGGGGGCCTGGACTGAATCTTTCTTT. It is translated as CASSQRQGAWTESFF.

The chain recombines TRBV28 with TRBJ2-7; D remains unclear. The CDR3 sequence is 12 residues long. Germline CDR1 and CDR2: MDHEN and SYDVKM. V shed 2 bases and J shed 7 bases, with 9 bases lying between them. For the CDR3, the DNA is TGTGCCAGCAGTTTAGGGCAGCAGGAGCAGTACTTC. Translation: CASSLGQQEQYF.

The rearrangement joins TRBV20-1 to TRBJ1-6; 7 nucleotides align to TRBD1. CDR3 size: 15 residues. J gave up 5 bases and V 5 bases, and 9 bases lay outside the gene matches. Germline V lookup: CDR1 DFQATT, CDR2 SNEGSKA (reference sequence). In DNA, the CDR3 is TGCAGTGCTTACCAGGTGCAGGGGGATAATTCACCCCTCCACTTT. Its protein is CSAYQVQGDNSPLHF.

In this sample, this clonotype turned up a few times. The chain employs TRBV20-1 and TRBJ2-5; 10 positions agree with TRBD2. The germline gives CDR1 DFQATT, CDR2 SNEGSKA (reference sequence). CDR3 length: 15 amino acids. V was clipped by 5 bases and J by 4 bases; unmatched bases: 10. The CDR3 coding sequence is TGCAGTGCTGGACCCGCTAGCGGGGGTACAGAGACCCAGTACTTC. It is translated as CSAGPASGGTETQYF.

This clonotype was seen only a few times. The genes are TRBV6-1 and TRBJ2-2; D may be TRBD2 (5 bases). V was trimmed by 6 bases and J by 5 bases, leaving 13 bases between them. Per the germline V gene, CDR1 is MNHNS and CDR2 is SASEGT. This CDR3 is built from 14 residues. As DNA, the CDR3 is TGTGCCAGCAGAGATTCCGGGGAGACCGGGGAGCTGTTTTTT. This codes for CASRDSGETGELFF.

This clonotype has ten or more counts. The chain has TRBV2 and TRBJ2-5; 9 bases line up with TRBD1. Losses at the gene ends were 7 bases for V and 5 bases for J; bases not matched to a gene: 5. CDR1 is SNHLY and CDR2 is FYNNEI in the germline V gene. The CDR3 loop spans 13 amino acids. CDR3 nucleotides: TGTGCCAGCAACGACAGGGGGTGGGAGACCCAGTACTTC. Translated: CASNDRGWETQYF.

This clonotype has at least ten counts. The gene calls are TRBV3-1 and TRBJ1-1; a weak D match, TRBD1 (5 bases). With 4 bases removed from V and 5 bases from J, the gap between germline ends came to 11 bases. CDR1 and CDR2 from the germline V gene are LGHDT and YNNKEL (reference sequence). The CDR3 length is 13 residues. In DNA form, the CDR3 reads TGTGCCAGCAGCCCCCGTCGGGGGACTGAAGCTTTCTTT. Protein sequence: CASSPRRGTEAFF. The full variable domain, completed using reference TRBV3-1 and TRBJ1-1, is DTAVSQTPKYLVTQMGNDKSIKCEQNLGHDTMYWYKQDSKKFLKIMFSYNNKELIINETVPNRFSPKSPDKAHLNLHINSLELGDSAVYFCASSPRRGTEAFFGQGTRLTVV.

This clonotype occurred a few times. A clone one base away is much larger, so this may be a read error. The chain recombines TRBV29-1 with TRBJ1-2; D remains ambiguous. The CDR3 runs to 13 residues. The germline CDR1 and CDR2 sequences are SQVTM and ANQGSEA. CDR3 residues: CIVETGVGNGYTF. CDR3 sequence (DNA): TGCATCGTTGAGACCGGGGTAGGGAATGGCTACACCTTC. Based on the CDR3 plus reference TRBV29-1 and TRBJ1-2, the full variable domain is SAVISQKPSRDICQRGTSLTIQCQVDSQVTMMFWYRQQPGQSLTLIATANQGSEATYESGFVIDKFPISRPNLTFSTLTVSNMSPEDSSIYLCIVETGVGNGYTFGSGTRLTVV.

The chain combines TRBV20-1 with TRBJ2-7; the D is unclear. The CDR3 extends over 13 amino acids. Trimming stripped 3 bases from V and 2 bases from J, with 11 bases between. From germline, CDR1 is DFQATT and CDR2 SNEGSKA (reference sequence). CDR3: CSASEGLAYEQYF. As DNA, the CDR3 is TGCAGTGCTAGCGAAGGGTTGGCCTACGAGCAGTACTTC.

This clonotype was observed many times. The chain carries TRBV28 and TRBJ2-7, with D unclear. The germline gives CDR1 MDHEN, CDR2 SYDVKM. The CDR3 totals 11 residues. V was trimmed by 10 bases and J by 2 bases, leaving 9 bases between them. This CDR3 reads CAKRKTYEQYF. The CDR3, as DNA: TGTGCCAAAAGGAAGACCTACGAGCAGTACTTC.

The chain links TRBV20-1 to TRBJ1-2; tentative D call: TRBD1 (5 bases). CDR3 size: 14 residues. The V gene's germline CDR1 is DFQATT and CDR2 SNEGSKA (reference sequence). V shed 6 bases and J shed 5 bases, with 19 bases lying between them. CDR3 DNA sequence: TGCAGTGCCCGGAAGGTGGGGGTAACGTATGGCTACACCTTC. Translated: CSARKVGVTYGYTF.

This clonotype occurred many times. The rearrangement joins TRBV7-9 to TRBJ2-2, with 13 positions matching TRBD2. Germline V CDR1 and CDR2: SEHNR, FQNEAQ (reference sequence). This CDR3 spans 17 amino acids. The junction had 10 bases not matched to a gene; V was cut back by 5 bases and J by 7 bases. Here the CDR3 DNA reads TGTGCCAGCAGCCCCCGGACTAGCGGGAGAACTGACGGGGAGCTGTTTTTT. Protein sequence: CASSPRTSGRTDGELFF.

This clonotype was seen many times. The chain employs TRBV6-1 and TRBJ1-1; the match to TRBD1 covers 7 bases. Germline loops: CDR1 MNHNS, CDR2 SASEGT. The CDR3 has 12 amino acids. With V trimmed by 8 bases and J by 1 base, 1 base remained unmatched. The CDR3 protein is CASHRGNTEAFF. The DNA of the CDR3 is TGTGCCAGCCACAGGGGGAACACTGAAGCTTTCTTT.

The gene calls are TRBV15 and TRBJ2-5, with 9 bases identical to TRBD2. Germline V gene lookup returns CDR1 LNHNV and CDR2 YYDKDF (reference sequence). The J segment lost 2 bases and the V segment lost 5 bases, leaving 3 bases of the junction unmatched. The CDR3 totals 14 residues. CDR3 coding DNA: TGTGCCACCAGCGGGACTAGCAGGCAAGAGACCCAGTACTTC. Translating it yields CATSGTSRQETQYF. Together with reference TRBV15 and TRBJ2-5, the CDR3 gives the full variable domain: DAMVIQNPRYQVTQFGKPVTLSCSQTLNHNVMYWYQQKSSQAPKLLFHYYDKDFNNEADTPDNFQSRRPNTSFCFLDIRSPGLGDTAMYLCATSGTSRQETQYFGPGTRLLVL.

This clonotype was detected ten times or more. Relative to the germline gene, one junction end is altered; a read error may explain this. The chain is built from TRBV12-3 or TRBV12-4 and TRBJ1-3, with D possibly TRBD1 on 5 matching bases. The CDR3 is 16 residues long. In DNA form, the CDR3 reads TGTGCCAGCAGCTTGGGGGGGACGGCCTCTGGAGACACCATATATTTT. This codes for CASSLGGTASGDTIYF.

This sequence joins TRBV12-3 or TRBV12-4 and TRBJ2-5, with 8 bases lining up with TRBD2. V dropped 8 bases and J dropped 5; count of bases not matched to a gene: 13. The CDR3 loop spans 15 amino acids. The CDR3 region is CASAGHGREGETQYF. The CDR3 DNA is TGTGCCAGCGCCGGGCACGGGAGGGAGGGCGAGACCCAGTACTTC.

J is TRBJ1-1 and V is TRBV11-2, with 8 bases lining up with TRBD1. In germline, CDR1 is SGHAT, CDR2 FQNNGV. V was pared by 0 bases and J by 5 bases, with 8 bases of the junction left unmatched. This CDR3 has 16 amino acids. The CDR3 nucleotides read TGTGCCAGCAGCTTAGAGGGGACAGGTCGGGGGACTGAAGCTTTCTTT. This encodes CASSLEGTGRGTEAFF.

V and J are TRBV20-1 and TRBJ1-5; no reliable D call. Germline V gene lookup returns CDR1 DFQATT and CDR2 SNEGSKA (reference sequence). The CDR3 length is 13 residues. V shed 3 bases and J shed 3 bases, with 9 bases lying between them. CDR3 protein: CSASGPNNQPQHF. CDR3 DNA: TGCAGTGCTAGTGGACCGAACAATCAGCCCCAGCATTTT.

This clonotype was observed at least ten times. The chain combines TRBV5-1 with TRBJ1-1, with D unclear. Germline lookup yields CDR1 SGHRS and CDR2 YFSETQ. The V end was cut by 1 base, the J end by 0 bases, with 10 bases between. The length of the CDR3 is 15 residues. This CDR3 reads CASSLSGTMNTEAFF. CDR3 sequence (DNA): TGCGCCAGCAGCTTGTCCGGAACTATGAACACTGAAGCTTTCTTT.

This clonotype has at least ten counts. The gene calls are TRBV7-8 and TRBJ1-3; D is uncertain. Germline assignment: CDR1 SGHVS and CDR2 FQNEAQ. The CDR3 is 15 residues long. The V and J ends lost 2 bases and 0 bases respectively, with 8 bases between them. This CDR3 is CASSLTTFSGNTIYF. Written as DNA, the CDR3 is TGTGCCAGCAGCTTAACCACTTTCTCTGGAAACACCATATATTTT.

This clonotype came up many times. The J gene is TRBJ1-2, the V gene TRBV12-3 or TRBV12-4, with D hard to call. V was cut by 5 bases and J by 2 bases, with 6 bases left in between. The length of the CDR3 is 12 residues. CDR3 coding DNA: TGTGCCAGCAGTACCGAAAACTATGGCTACACCTTC. As protein: CASSTENYGYTF.

For this clonotype: This may arise from a read error, as a much more abundant clone is one base away. The chain recombines TRBV27 with TRBJ2-7, with D unclear. Germline assignment: CDR1 MNHEY and CDR2 SMNVEV (reference sequence). The CDR3 sequence is 14 residues long. CDR3 sequence (DNA): TGTGCCAGCAATTTATCGGTACAGACCTACGAGCAGTACTTC. Encoded protein: CASNLSVQTYEQYF.

This clonotype was detected only a few times. The genes are TRBV15 and TRBJ1-5, with TRBD1 as a possible D gene (5 bases). V shed 6 bases and J shed 5 bases, with 14 bases lying between them. There are 14 residues in the CDR3. Germline CDR1 LNHNV, CDR2 YYDKDF (reference sequence). The CDR3 here is CATSAYRQYQPQHF. The CDR3 DNA is TGTGCCACCAGTGCGTACAGACAGTATCAGCCCCAGCATTTT.

This clonotype was seen many times. As DNA, the CDR3 is TGTGCCTGGAGTGTACCGGGGGCCGGAGAGACCCAGTACTTC. Translated: CAWSVPGAGETQYF. The chain uses TRBV30 and TRBJ2-5; D assignment may be TRBD1 or TRBD2 (6 bases each). Trimming cost V 0 bases and J 4 bases, with 12 bases left between them. Per germline, CDR1 GTSNPN and CDR2 SVGIG (reference sequence). The CDR3 has 14 residues.

There are many counts of this clonotype. The chain combines TRBV12-3 or TRBV12-4 with TRBJ1-2; D is ambiguous. Trimming took 5 bases from V and 4 from J, leaving 17 bases between them. There are 15 residues in the CDR3. In nucleotides, the CDR3 is TGTGCCAGCAGTCTCGGTGCGGGTCTCTCCTATGGCTACACCTTC. This gives the protein CASSLGAGLSYGYTF.

This clonotype has ten or more counts. This chain uses TRBV7-9 with TRBJ1-2, with 8 bases lining up with TRBD1. Germline V CDR1 and CDR2: SEHNR, FQNEAQ (reference sequence). V gave up 1 base and J gave up 4 bases; unmatched junction bases: 5. The CDR3 is 15 residues long. The CDR3 sequence is CASSLDGTGPYGYTF. The CDR3 DNA sequence: TGTGCCAGCAGCTTAGATGGGACAGGCCCCTATGGCTACACCTTC. Full variable domain (missing parts from reference TRBV7-9 and TRBJ1-2): DTGVSQNPRHKITKRGQNVTFRCDPISEHNRLYWYRQTLGQGPEFLTYFQNEAQLEKSRLLSDRFSAERPKGSFSTLEIQRTEQGDSAMYLCASSLDGTGPYGYTFGSGTRLTVV.

Many counts were recorded for this clonotype. At one end the junction does not follow the germline gene, possibly because of a read error. The chain uses TRBV7-9 and TRBJ2-5; possibly TRBD1 for D (5 bases). This CDR3 region has 13 residues. Germline loops: CDR1 SEHNR, CDR2 FQNEAQ (reference sequence). CDR3 region: CASSSSGAETQHF. CDR3 sequence (DNA): TGTGCCAGCAGCAGCAGTGGGGCAGAGACCCAGCACTTC.

In the case of this clonotype: The conserved closing phenylalanine or tryptophan is absent in this CDR3, likely reflecting a read error. Because the CDR3's place on the DNA is in doubt, the DNA is left out and the CDR3 is given as listed by TCRdb. The chain recombines TRBV7-4 with TRBJ1-1. The CDR3 totals 9 residues, both ends included. CDR1 and CDR2 (germline): SGHVT, SQSDAQ. The CDR3 is CASSLVVGI.